This entry lists 30 T cell receptor beta chains sequenced from one sample in a study of shared clonotypes between healthy human individuals (TCRdb year 2020). CD8 naive samples were obtained by positive selection for CCR7 among CD45RO-negative cells, yielding a CD45RA+CCR7+ population from which TemRA cells were excluded. Preparation of the library involved the immunoSEQ multiplex PCR assay. TCRdb mirrors the immuneACCESS table, restricted to in-frame sequences. Some clones are absent from its copies; in checked studies, under half trace to an unresolved V gene, and the reason for the others is unknown. Counted in this sample were about 2.2 million clones; 80% to 95% of them appeared once. The leading ten clones occupy over 1.5% of the sample. The sequencing input was naive CD8+ T cells from PBMCs. The intended sense of this specimen's cell subset or site label: CD45RA+CCR7+. Source of these receptors: a man aged 18 to 30 in good health. Some clones in this sample may be carry-over from other donors' samples.

This clone was observed once. The sample carries other DNA sequences with the same CDR3. The chain has TRBV7-2 and TRBJ2-2; D gene uncertain. CDR3 length equals 12 residues. CDR1 is SGHTA, CDR2 FQGNSA, per germline. Trimming pared 1 base from V and 5 bases from J, leaving 2 bases between. The DNA for the CDR3 is TGTGCCAGCAGCTTAGGTACCGGGGAGCTGTTTTTT. Its protein is CASSLGTGELFF.

This chain uses TRBV10-3 with TRBJ1-5, with D tentatively TRBD1 (5 bases). This CDR3 is built from 17 residues. Trimming pared 2 bases from V and 6 bases from J, leaving 20 bases between. The germline CDR1 and CDR2 sequences are ENHRY and SYGVKD. CDR3 in DNA: TGTGCCATCAGTGAGACCCTGACCCGGGGGGTCGGTCAGCCCCAGCATTTT. This sequence encodes CAISETLTRGVGQPQHF.

The chain has TRBV10-3 and TRBJ1-1; D ambiguous. V was pared by 7 bases and J by 4 bases, with 13 bases between. Germline V gene lookup returns CDR1 ENHRY and CDR2 SYGVKD. The CDR3 length is 13 residues. The CDR3 DNA is TGTGCCATCAATGGCCCCGGAGGCACTGAAGCTTTCTTT. This gives the protein CAINGPGGTEAFF.

This chain links TRBV9 with TRBJ2-1; D might be TRBD2 (7 bases). Germline CDR1 and CDR2: SGDLS and YYNGEE. V was shortened by 7 bases and J by 5 bases, with 13 bases between the two germline ends. The CDR3 contains 13 residues. This CDR3 reads CASSEGGNNEQFF. The CDR3 DNA follows: TGTGCCAGCTCGGAGGGGGGGAACAATGAGCAGTTCTTC.

The rearrangement uses TRBV27 and TRBJ2-7; TRBD2 matches at 8 bases. The germline V gene encodes CDR1 MNHEY and CDR2 SMNVEV (reference sequence). This CDR3 comprises 14 residues. The junction had 3 bases not matched to a gene; V was cut back by 4 bases and J by 1 base. CDR3 region: CASSWLAGSYEQYF. CDR3 DNA: TGTGCCAGCAGTTGGCTAGCGGGTTCCTACGAGCAGTACTTC.

The chain couples TRBV19 to TRBJ1-1, with unresolved D. Germline V gene data show CDR1 as LNHDA and CDR2 as SQIVND (reference sequence). Deletions cut 3 bases from V and 10 bases from J, with 15 bases between. The CDR3 is 13 amino acids. In DNA form, the CDR3 reads TGTGCCAGTAGTATTTCTGCGAGGGTGGGAGCTTTCTTT. Amino acid sequence: CASSISARVGAFF.

The chain joins TRBV30 to TRBJ2-3; a possible D gene is TRBD1 (5 bases). The germline gives CDR1 GTSNPN, CDR2 SVGIG (reference sequence). CDR3 length equals 16 residues. The V gene lost 1 base and the J gene lost 1 base, with 15 bases spanning the gap. The CDR3, as DNA: TGTGCCTGGAGTGCCCCCCAGGGTTGGGGCACAGATACGCAGTATTTT. Translation gives CAWSAPQGWGTDTQYF. Full variable domain (rest looked up from reference TRBV30 and TRBJ2-3): SQTIHQWPATLVQPVGSPLSLECTVEGTSNPNLYWYRQAAGRGLQLLFYSVGIGQISSEVPQNLSASRPQDRQFILSSKKLLLSDSGFYLCAWSAPQGWGTDTQYFGPGTRLTVL.

The V call is TRBV5-4, the J call TRBJ2-1; TRBD2 matches 9 bases. V trimming: 1 base; J trimming: 7 bases; junction bases outside the gene matches: 6. The CDR3 consists of 15 residues. Germline V gene sequence: CDR1 SGHNT, CDR2 YYREEE (reference sequence). The CDR3 DNA reads TGTGCCAGCAGCTTGTTGCGGGAGGGGGTTAATGAGCAGTTCTTC. It codes for CASSLLREGVNEQFF.

The rearrangement joins TRBV28 to TRBJ2-4, with D hard to call. Trimming pared 4 bases from V and 0 bases from J, leaving 7 bases between. This CDR3 has 14 residues. From germline, CDR1 is MDHEN and CDR2 SYDVKM. The CDR3 DNA follows: TGTGCCAGCAGTTGGCTCCTAGCCAAAAACATTCAGTACTTC. Translated, it gives CASSWLLAKNIQYF.

The chain is built from TRBV30 and TRBJ2-5; maybe TRBD1 (6 bases). The germline CDR1 and CDR2 sequences are GTSNPN and SVGIG (reference sequence). This CDR3 comprises 12 residues. V lost 5 bases to trimming and J lost 4 bases, with 11 bases between them. This CDR3 is CAWYGQPETQYF. As DNA, the CDR3 is TGTGCCTGGTACGGACAGCCAGAGACCCAGTACTTC.

The chain recombines TRBV11-2 with TRBJ2-1, with D unclear. The germline V gene has CDR1 SGHAT and CDR2 FQNNGV. V lost 1 base and J 7 bases, leaving 8 bases between the germline ends. CDR3 size: 13 residues. The CDR3 loop is CASSLVFGNEQFF. The DNA for the CDR3 is TGTGCCAGCAGCTTAGTCTTCGGGAATGAGCAGTTCTTC.

The rearrangement links TRBV4-3 to TRBJ2-6; D unresolved. In germline, CDR1 is LGHNA, CDR2 YSLEER. The V end lost 0 bases, the J end lost 2 bases, and 8 bases lay between the germline ends. CDR3 size: 16 residues. The CDR3 DNA follows: TGCGCCAGCAGCCAAGATGTAGGGACTGGGGCCAACGTCCTGACTTTC. It yields the protein CASSQDVGTGANVLTF.

The rearrangement joins TRBV5-4 to TRBJ1-2; D gene unclear. CDR3 size: 12 residues. The germline gives CDR1 SGHNT, CDR2 YYREEE (reference sequence). V shed 4 bases and J shed 6 bases, with 10 bases lying between them. The CDR3 sequence is CASSPDGDGYTF. The CDR3 nucleotides read TGTGCCAGCAGCCCCGACGGGGATGGCTACACCTTC.

The genes are TRBV27 and TRBJ1-1; the D gene is possibly TRBD1 (6 bases). The CDR3 extends over 15 amino acids. CDR1 and CDR2 from the germline V gene are MNHEY and SMNVEV (reference sequence). Trimming removed 5 bases from V and 0 bases from J, with 13 bases in between. Here the CDR3 DNA reads TGTGCCAGCAGTCTGGGGGGCAGGCTGAACACTGAAGCTTTCTTT. The encoded protein is CASSLGGRLNTEAFF.

J is TRBJ2-1 and V is TRBV27; 13 nucleotides align to TRBD2. There are 20 residues in the CDR3. Trimming cost V 0 bases and J 0 bases; bases outside gene matches: 8. In germline, CDR1 is MNHEY, CDR2 SMNVEV (reference sequence). CDR3 loop: CASSLSPGLAGLSSYNEQFF. For the CDR3, the DNA is TGTGCCAGCAGTTTATCCCCGGGACTAGCGGGATTGAGCTCCTACAATGAGCAGTTCTTC.

This clone was counted a single time. The chain couples TRBV7-2 to TRBJ2-1; 7 bases agree with TRBD2. After removal of 1 base from V and 2 bases from J, the junction contained 5 bases not matched to a gene. The CDR3 loop spans 16 amino acids. Germline lookup yields CDR1 SGHTA and CDR2 FQGNSA. CDR3 region: CASSLVAGVAYNEQFF. For the CDR3, the DNA is TGTGCCAGCAGCTTAGTGGCGGGAGTCGCCTACAATGAGCAGTTCTTC.

The chain carries TRBV5-1 and TRBJ2-2, with 14 bases that match TRBD2. Germline V gives CDR1 SGHRS, CDR2 YFSETQ. V shed 3 bases, J shed 4 bases, and the junction held 8 bases outside the gene matches. The CDR3 spans 18 residues. For the CDR3, the DNA is TGCGCCAGCAGCTCGGGACTAGCGGGGGCCTTGCGCACCGGGGAGCTGTTTTTT. It yields the protein CASSSGLAGALRTGELFF.

CDR3 loop: CASSLARGLYRGPLYEQYF. In DNA form, the CDR3 reads TGTGCCAGCAGCTTAGCGCGGGGCTTATACCGCGGCCCCCTCTACGAGCAGTACTTC. The J gene is TRBJ2-7, the V gene TRBV7-2, with D possibly being TRBD2 (6 bases). From germline, CDR1 is SGHTA and CDR2 FQGNSA. The CDR3 is 19 residues long. Trimming cost V 0 bases and J 3 bases, with 24 bases left between them.

The chain uses TRBV27 and TRBJ1-3; no reliable D call. In germline, CDR1 is MNHEY, CDR2 SMNVEV (reference sequence). The CDR3 consists of 13 residues. V lost 6 bases and J lost 4, with 10 bases in between. For the CDR3, the DNA is TGTGCCAGCAGCCCGTTTGCCGGAAACACCATATATTTT. Amino acids: CASSPFAGNTIYF.

The chain couples TRBV7-6 to TRBJ2-2; D not resolved. The CDR3 loop spans 13 amino acids. Trimming took 6 bases from V and 1 from J, leaving 6 bases between them. In germline, CDR1 is SGHVS, CDR2 FNYEAQ. The DNA for the CDR3 is TGTGCCAGCAGGGCGAAGAACACCGGGGAGCTGTTTTTT. Residues: CASRAKNTGELFF.

This chain uses TRBV15 with TRBJ2-1; 7 nucleotides agree with TRBD2. The CDR3 consists of 16 residues. The J segment lost 7 bases and the V segment lost 5 bases, leaving 14 bases of the junction unmatched. Germline CDR1 reads LNHNV; CDR2 reads YYDKDF (reference sequence). CDR3 sequence (DNA): TGTGCCACCAGCTCACCCGAGAGCGGGGACTGGAATGAGCAGTTCTTC. As protein: CATSSPESGDWNEQFF.

The V call is TRBV27, the J call TRBJ1-2; 7 positions agree with TRBD1. After removal of 5 bases from V and 6 bases from J, the junction contained 12 bases not matched to a gene. Germline V CDR1 and CDR2: MNHEY, SMNVEV (reference sequence). CDR3 size: 15 residues. This CDR3 is CASSTARGYGDGYTF. The DNA for the CDR3 is TGTGCCAGCAGTACGGCCAGGGGGTACGGGGATGGCTACACCTTC.

This chain uses TRBV7-9 with TRBJ1-4; D might be TRBD1 (6 bases). Germline V gene sequence: CDR1 SEHNR, CDR2 FQNEAQ (reference sequence). Trimming shortened V by 1 base and J by 4 bases, and 16 bases separated the two germline ends. This CDR3 has 17 residues. CDR3 residues: CASSLGLGAALNEKLFF. The CDR3 nucleotides are TGTGCCAGCAGCTTAGGTTTGGGGGCAGCACTTAATGAAAAACTGTTTTTT. Based on the CDR3 plus reference TRBV7-9 and TRBJ1-4, the full variable domain is DTGVSQNPRHKITKRGQNVTFRCDPISEHNRLYWYRQTLGQGPEFLTYFQNEAQLEKSRLLSDRFSAERPKGSFSTLEIQRTEQGDSAMYLCASSLGLGAALNEKLFFGSGTQLSVL.

This clone was seen only once. This CDR3 is CAISELDRGHETQYF. For the CDR3, the DNA is TGTGCCATCAGTGAGCTAGACAGGGGGCACGAGACCCAGTACTTC. V usage is TRBV10-3 and J usage is TRBJ2-5; 10 nucleotides line up with TRBD1. Unmatched junction bases numbered 5, after V lost 2 bases and J lost 5 bases. This CDR3 contains 15 residues. CDR1 and CDR2 from the germline V gene are ENHRY and SYGVKD.

As concerns this clone: The same CDR3 is also encoded by other DNA sequences in this sample. The V call is TRBV14, the J call TRBJ2-7, with D unclear. This CDR3 contains 11 residues. Trimming shortened V by 5 bases and J by 3 bases, and 5 bases separated the two germline ends. The germline V gene has CDR1 SGHDN and CDR2 FVKESK. The CDR3 sequence is CASSYGYEQYF. The CDR3 bases are TGTGCCAGCAGCTATGGCTACGAGCAGTACTTC.

The chain is built from TRBV10-3 and TRBJ2-1, with TRBD2 identical over 7 bases. The CDR3 loop spans 12 amino acids. Per germline, CDR1 ENHRY and CDR2 SYGVKD. After removal of 8 bases from V and 6 bases from J, the junction contained 4 bases not matched to a gene. The chain's CDR3 is CAIERDSNEQFF. The CDR3 DNA reads TGTGCCATCGAGCGGGATAGCAATGAGCAGTTCTTC.

Written as DNA, the CDR3 is TGTGCCAGCAGCTTATTGGGAGAGACCCAGTACTTC. It yields the protein CASSLLGETQYF. The rearrangement joins TRBV7-9 to TRBJ2-5; no definite D call. This CDR3 spans 12 amino acids. Germline V gene sequence: CDR1 SEHNR, CDR2 FQNEAQ (reference sequence). Between the trimmed V and J ends, which lost 2 bases and 4 bases, there was a span of 5 bases.

The chain couples TRBV27 to TRBJ2-7; 7 nucleotides match TRBD2. This CDR3 has 17 amino acids. V shed 1 base and J 0 bases; nucleotides not matched to a gene: 9. Germline V lookup: CDR1 MNHEY, CDR2 SMNVEV (reference sequence). The CDR3 region is CASSLLAPSGASYEQYF. The CDR3, as DNA: TGTGCCAGCAGTTTATTGGCCCCCAGCGGGGCCTCCTACGAGCAGTACTTC.

V gene TRBV27 combines with J gene TRBJ1-5; D gene uncertain. Looked up from germline, CDR1 is MNHEY and CDR2 is SMNVEV (reference sequence). Trimming removed 5 bases at V and 7 bases at J, with 15 bases between. The CDR3 loop spans 14 amino acids. CDR3 DNA sequence: TGTGCCAGCAGTCTACAGCTTTCTGGCCAGCCCCAGCATTTT. Its translation is CASSLQLSGQPQHF.

This chain joins TRBV10-3 and TRBJ2-2; 7 bases agree with TRBD2. CDR1 is ENHRY, CDR2 SYGVKD, per germline. J gave up 4 bases and V 8 bases, and 7 bases lay outside the gene matches. This CDR3 region has 14 residues. DNA for the CDR3: TGTGCCATCGGGGCTAGCGGCCTCACCGGGGAGCTGTTTTTT. Translation gives CAIGASGLTGELFF.